This T cell receptor beta chain originates from a study of blood T cell repertoires in COVID-19. At the level of the study: Samples came from the United States, Italy and Spain, spanning acute and convalescent COVID-19. T cells, B-cell-depleted T cells, or PBMCs provided the cDNA or gDNA that served as material.

This CDR3 comprises 15 residues. The junction had 4 bases not matched to a gene; V was cut back by 0 bases and J by 4 bases. Per germline, CDR1 SEHNR and CDR2 FQNEAQ (reference sequence). In the authors' workflow: Counts of nucleated cells, estimated from reference gene primer amplification, were obtained. Measured with immunoSEQ multiplex PCR; TCRdb has only the in-frame clones, and not every one. Clone size and the V and J calls come from that table; the DNA yielded D and trimming. The top ten clones hold 0.8% to 1.2% of a sample with some 150,000 clones, more than 75% of them seen once. Sequences were obtained from peripheral blood. The gene calls are TRBV7-9 and TRBJ1-1, with 8 bases aligning to TRBD1. The receptor was derived from a man aged 40-50 years with acute or convalescent COVID-19. In DNA form, the CDR3 reads TGTGCCAGCAGCTTAGCGGCACAGGGGGTCACTGAAGCTTTCTTT. Encoded protein: CASSLAAQGVTEAFF.